Here is one T cell receptor (beta chain) with its context. What this receptor recognizes is not known. Base qualities are not provided; no much larger clone lies one nucleotide away. This entry belongs to a study of control samples from healthy donors and cancer patients (dated by TCRdb to the early 2020s). Libraries came from the immunoSEQ multiplex PCR assay. This is the immuneACCESS table as TCRdb keeps it, with only in-frame sequences that have V and J called. A part of the clones is gone; compared with another copy, unresolved V genes explain less than half, and the rest is unexplained. This sample comprises 170,000 or so clones, roughly 93% of them detected only once. The ten top clones hold about 1.5% of the sample. Spanning cysteine to phenylalanine, the CDR3 consists of 14 amino acids. Only the CDR3 DNA stays, 42 bases, in frame from base 1. Clipping removes 0 bases from V and 7 bases from J, with 1 as the unmatched junction base count. In the germline V gene, CDR1 corresponds to SGHRS and CDR2 to YFSETQ.

The TCR was taken from a man aged 18 to 29 in good health. The chain couples TRBV5-1 to TRBJ2-1; TRBD1 fits 10 bases in the junction. Sequenced: blood. CDR3 loop: CASSLGTGGNEQFF. The nucleotide sequence is TGCGCCAGCAGCTTGGGGACAGGGGGTAATGAGCAGTTCTTC.